These 3 T cell receptor beta chains were all obtained from the same sample, sequenced in a study of T cells after yellow fever vaccination. TCRdb fed the 5' RACE reads into MiXCR, producing one record per CDR3 protein. The sample consists of about 230,000 distinct CDR3 sequences, around 6.7% of them appearing once. This sample comprised CD4+ T cells sorted from PBMCs, obtained on the day of the yellow fever booster vaccination. All receptors come from a man younger than 45 who received the YFV17D yellow fever vaccine.

This clonotype was detected many times. V and J are TRBV20-1 and TRBJ2-5; 7 bases line up with TRBD1. Looked up from germline, CDR1 is DFQATT and CDR2 is SNEGSKA (reference sequence). The ends lost 4 bases at V and 5 bases at J; junction bases unmatched: 7. The CDR3 is 13 residues long. Here the CDR3 DNA reads TGCAGTGCTAAGACAGGGATACTGGAGACCCAGTACTTC. This codes for CSAKTGILETQYF.

This chain links TRBV9 with TRBJ2-2; D remains ambiguous. Trimming removed 1 base from V and 6 bases from J, with 10 bases in between. The CDR3 runs to 14 residues. Germline lookup yields CDR1 SGDLS and CDR2 YYNGEE. For the CDR3, the DNA is TGTGCCAGCAGCGTATACCCTGAGGCCGGGGAGCTGTTTTTT. Its protein product is CASSVYPEAGELFF. Full variable domain (rest looked up from reference TRBV9 and TRBJ2-2): DSGVTQTPKHLITATGQRVTLRCSPRSGDLSVYWYQQSLDQGLQFLIQYYNGEERAKGNILERFSAQQFPDLHSELNLSSLELGDSALYFCASSVYPEAGELFFGEGSRLTVL.

This clonotype appeared a few times. The V call is TRBV5-1, the J call TRBJ2-3; the match to TRBD2 covers 12 bases. Unmatched junction bases numbered 8, after V lost 2 bases and J lost 4 bases. The CDR3 loop spans 17 amino acids. In germline, CDR1 is SGHRS, CDR2 YFSETQ. The CDR3 DNA is TGCGCCAGCAGCTTTCCTAGCGGGAGGGCCAACCCAGATACGCAGTATTTT. This sequence encodes CASSFPSGRANPDTQYF. Full variable domain (rest looked up from reference TRBV5-1 and TRBJ2-3): KAGVTQTPRYLIKTRGQQVTLSCSPISGHRSVSWYQQTPGQGLQFLFEYFSETQRNKGNFPGRFSGRQFSNSRSEMNVSTLELGDSALYLCASSFPSGRANPDTQYFGPGTRLTVL.